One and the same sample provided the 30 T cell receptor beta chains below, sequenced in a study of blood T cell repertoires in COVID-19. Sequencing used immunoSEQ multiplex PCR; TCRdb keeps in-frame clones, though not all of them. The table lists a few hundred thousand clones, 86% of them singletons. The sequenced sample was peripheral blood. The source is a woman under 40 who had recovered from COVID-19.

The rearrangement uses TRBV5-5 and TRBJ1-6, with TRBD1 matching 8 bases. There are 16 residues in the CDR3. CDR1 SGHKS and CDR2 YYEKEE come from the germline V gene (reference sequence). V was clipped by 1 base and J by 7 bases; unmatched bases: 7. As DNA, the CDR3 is TGTGCCAGCAGCTTGAGGGGGACAGGCAAAAATTCACCCCTCCACTTT. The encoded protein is CASSLRGTGKNSPLHF. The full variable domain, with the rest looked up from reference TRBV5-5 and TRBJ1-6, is DAGVTQSPTHLIKTRGQQVTLRCSPISGHKSVSWYQQVLGQGPQFIFQYYEKEERGRGNFPDRFSARQFPNYSSELNVNALLLGDSALYLCASSLRGTGKNSPLHFGNGTRLTVT.

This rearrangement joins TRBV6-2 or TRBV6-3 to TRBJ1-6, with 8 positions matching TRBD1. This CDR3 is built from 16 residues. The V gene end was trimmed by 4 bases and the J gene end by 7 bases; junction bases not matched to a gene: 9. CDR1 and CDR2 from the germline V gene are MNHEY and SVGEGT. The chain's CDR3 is CASSSNPRGQNSPLHF. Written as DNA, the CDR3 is TGTGCCAGCAGTTCAAACCCCAGGGGGCAGAATTCACCCCTCCACTTT.

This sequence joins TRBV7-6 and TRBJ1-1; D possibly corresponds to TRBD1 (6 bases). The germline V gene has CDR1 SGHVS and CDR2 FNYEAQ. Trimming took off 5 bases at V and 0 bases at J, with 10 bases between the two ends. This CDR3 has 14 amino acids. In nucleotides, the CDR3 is TGTGCCAGCAGCCGCGGGGGCCTGAACACTGAAGCTTTCTTT. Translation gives CASSRGGLNTEAFF.

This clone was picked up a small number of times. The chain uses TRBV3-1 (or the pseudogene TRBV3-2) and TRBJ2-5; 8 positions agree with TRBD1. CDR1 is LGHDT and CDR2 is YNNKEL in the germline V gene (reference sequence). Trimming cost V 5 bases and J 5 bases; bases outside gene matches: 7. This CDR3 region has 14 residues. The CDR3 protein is CASSSRTGLETQYF. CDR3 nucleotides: TGTGCCAGCAGCTCCCGGACAGGGCTGGAGACCCAGTACTTC.

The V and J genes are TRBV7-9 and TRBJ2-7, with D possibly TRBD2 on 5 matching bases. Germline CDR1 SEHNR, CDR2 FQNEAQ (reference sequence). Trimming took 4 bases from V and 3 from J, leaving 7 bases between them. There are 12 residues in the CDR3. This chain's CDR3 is CASSYGSYEQYF. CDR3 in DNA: TGTGCCAGCAGCTATGGGAGCTACGAGCAGTACTTC.

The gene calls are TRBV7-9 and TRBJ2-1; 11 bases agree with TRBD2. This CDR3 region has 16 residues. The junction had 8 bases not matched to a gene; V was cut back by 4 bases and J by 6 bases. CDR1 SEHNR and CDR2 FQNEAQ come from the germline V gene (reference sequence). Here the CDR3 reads CASSYLAGGIGNEQFF. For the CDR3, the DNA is TGTGCCAGCAGCTACCTAGCGGGAGGAATAGGCAATGAGCAGTTCTTC.

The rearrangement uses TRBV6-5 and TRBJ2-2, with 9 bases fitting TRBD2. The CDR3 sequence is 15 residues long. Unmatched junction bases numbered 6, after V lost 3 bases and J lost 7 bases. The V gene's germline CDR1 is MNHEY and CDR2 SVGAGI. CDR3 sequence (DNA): TGTGCCAGCAGTTATAGAGCGGGAGGAGTCGGGGAGCTGTTTTTT. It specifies CASSYRAGGVGELFF.

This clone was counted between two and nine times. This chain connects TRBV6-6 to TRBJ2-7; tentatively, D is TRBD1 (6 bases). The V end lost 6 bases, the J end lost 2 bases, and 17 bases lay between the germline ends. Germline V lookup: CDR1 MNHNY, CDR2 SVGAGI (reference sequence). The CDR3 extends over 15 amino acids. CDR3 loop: CASSPYRDTTYEQYF. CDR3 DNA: TGTGCCAGCAGCCCTTACCGGGACACCACCTACGAGCAGTACTTC.

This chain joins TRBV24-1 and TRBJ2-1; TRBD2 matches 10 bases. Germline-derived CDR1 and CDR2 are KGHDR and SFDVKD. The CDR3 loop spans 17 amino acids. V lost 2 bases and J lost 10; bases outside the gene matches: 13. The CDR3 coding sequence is TGTGCCACCAGTGATTCTTTTGGGCTAGCGGGAGTTTTGGAGCAGTTCTTC. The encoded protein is CATSDSFGLAGVLEQFF.

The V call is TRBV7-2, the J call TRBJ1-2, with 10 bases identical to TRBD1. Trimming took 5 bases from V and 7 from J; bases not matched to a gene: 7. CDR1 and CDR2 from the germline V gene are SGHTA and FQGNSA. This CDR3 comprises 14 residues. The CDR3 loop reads CASSQGQGNLGYTF. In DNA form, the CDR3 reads TGTGCCAGCAGCCAGGGACAGGGGAATCTTGGCTACACCTTC.

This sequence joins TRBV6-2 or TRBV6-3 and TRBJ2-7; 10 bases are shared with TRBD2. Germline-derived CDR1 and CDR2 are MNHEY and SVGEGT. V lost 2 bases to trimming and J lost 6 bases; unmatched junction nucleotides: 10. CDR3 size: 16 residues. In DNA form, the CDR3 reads TGTGCCAGCAGTTACAGGAAAGCGGGAGGGCCTGCCGAGCAGTACTTC. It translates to CASSYRKAGGPAEQYF.

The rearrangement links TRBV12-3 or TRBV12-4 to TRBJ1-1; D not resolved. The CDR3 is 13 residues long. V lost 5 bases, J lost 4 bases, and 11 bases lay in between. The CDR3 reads CASSRREVTEAFF. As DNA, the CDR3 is TGTGCCAGCAGTCGTCGGGAAGTCACTGAAGCTTTCTTT.

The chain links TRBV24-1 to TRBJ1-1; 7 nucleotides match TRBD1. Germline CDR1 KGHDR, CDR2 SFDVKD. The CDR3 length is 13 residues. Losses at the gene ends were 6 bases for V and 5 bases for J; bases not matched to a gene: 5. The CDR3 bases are TGTGCCACCAGTAACGGCAGGGGGACTGAAGCTTTCTTT. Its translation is CATSNGRGTEAFF.

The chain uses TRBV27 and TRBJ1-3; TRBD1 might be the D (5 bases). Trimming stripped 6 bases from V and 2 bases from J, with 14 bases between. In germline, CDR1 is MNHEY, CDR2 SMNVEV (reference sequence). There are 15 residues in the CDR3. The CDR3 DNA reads TGTGCCAGCAGCCATCAGGGTGGAGCTGGAAACACCATATATTTT. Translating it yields CASSHQGGAGNTIYF.

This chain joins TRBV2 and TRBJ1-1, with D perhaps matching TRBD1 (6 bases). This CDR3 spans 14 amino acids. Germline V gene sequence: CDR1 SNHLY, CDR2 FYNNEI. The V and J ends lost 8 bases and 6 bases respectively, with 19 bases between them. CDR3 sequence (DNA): TGTGCCAGCTCTCGGGACAATCCAGAGGCTGAAGCTTTCTTT. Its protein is CASSRDNPEAEAFF.

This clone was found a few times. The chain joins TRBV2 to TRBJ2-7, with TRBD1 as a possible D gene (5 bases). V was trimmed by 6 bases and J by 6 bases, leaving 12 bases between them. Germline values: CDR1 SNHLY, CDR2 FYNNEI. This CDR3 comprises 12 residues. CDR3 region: CASSIQGTEQYF. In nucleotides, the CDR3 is TGTGCCAGCAGCATTCAGGGAACCGAGCAGTACTTC.

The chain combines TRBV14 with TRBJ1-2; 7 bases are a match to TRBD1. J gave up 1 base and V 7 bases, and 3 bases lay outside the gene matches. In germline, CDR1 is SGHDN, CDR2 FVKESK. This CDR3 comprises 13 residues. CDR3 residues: CASTGQINYGYTF. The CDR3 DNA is TGTGCCAGCACGGGACAGATTAACTATGGCTACACCTTC.

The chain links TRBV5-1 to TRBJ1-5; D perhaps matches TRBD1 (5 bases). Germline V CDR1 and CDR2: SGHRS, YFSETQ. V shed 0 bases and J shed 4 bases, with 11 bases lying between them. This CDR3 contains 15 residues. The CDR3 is CASSLGSGDNQPQHF. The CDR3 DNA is TGCGCCAGCAGCTTGGGGTCGGGGGATAATCAGCCCCAGCATTTT. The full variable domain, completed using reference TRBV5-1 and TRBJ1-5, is KAGVTQTPRYLIKTRGQQVTLSCSPISGHRSVSWYQQTPGQGLQFLFEYFSETQRNKGNFPGRFSGRQFSNSRSEMNVSTLELGDSALYLCASSLGSGDNQPQHFGDGTRLSIL.

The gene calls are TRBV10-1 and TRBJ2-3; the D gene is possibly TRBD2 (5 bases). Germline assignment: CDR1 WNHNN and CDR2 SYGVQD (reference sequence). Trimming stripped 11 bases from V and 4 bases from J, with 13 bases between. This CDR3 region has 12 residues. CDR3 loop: CASSRGADTQYF. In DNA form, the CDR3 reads TGCGCCTCCTCTCGGGGAGCAGATACGCAGTATTTT.

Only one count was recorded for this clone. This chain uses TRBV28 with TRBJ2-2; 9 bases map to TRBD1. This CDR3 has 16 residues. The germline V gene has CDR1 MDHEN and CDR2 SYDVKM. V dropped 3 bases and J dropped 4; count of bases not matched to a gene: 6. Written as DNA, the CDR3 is TGTGCCAGCAGTTTTACCCGGACAGGGGCCACCGGGGAGCTGTTTTTT. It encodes CASSFTRTGATGELFF. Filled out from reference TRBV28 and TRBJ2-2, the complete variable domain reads DVKVTQSSRYLVKRTGEKVFLECVQDMDHENMFWYRQDPGLGLRLIYFSYDVKMKEKGDIPEGYSVSREKKERFSLILESASTNQTSMYLCASSFTRTGATGELFFGEGSRLTVL.

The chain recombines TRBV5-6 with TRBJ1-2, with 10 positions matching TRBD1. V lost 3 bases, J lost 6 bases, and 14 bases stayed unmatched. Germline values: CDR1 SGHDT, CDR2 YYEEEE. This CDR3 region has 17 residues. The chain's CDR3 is CASSSDFKRDRGNGYTF. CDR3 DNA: TGTGCCAGCAGCTCGGATTTTAAACGGGACAGGGGTAATGGCTACACCTTC.

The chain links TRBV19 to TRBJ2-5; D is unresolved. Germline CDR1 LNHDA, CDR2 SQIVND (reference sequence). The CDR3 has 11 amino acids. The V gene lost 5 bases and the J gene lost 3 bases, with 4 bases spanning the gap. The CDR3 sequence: CASSFEETQYF. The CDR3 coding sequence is TGTGCCAGTAGTTTCGAAGAGACCCAGTACTTC.

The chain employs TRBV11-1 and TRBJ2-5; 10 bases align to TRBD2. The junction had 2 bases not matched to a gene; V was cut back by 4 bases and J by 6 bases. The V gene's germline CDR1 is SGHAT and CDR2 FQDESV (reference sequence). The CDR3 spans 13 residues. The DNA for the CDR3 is TGTGCCAGCAGCTCTAGCGGGAGACAGACCCAGTACTTC. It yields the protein CASSSSGRQTQYF.

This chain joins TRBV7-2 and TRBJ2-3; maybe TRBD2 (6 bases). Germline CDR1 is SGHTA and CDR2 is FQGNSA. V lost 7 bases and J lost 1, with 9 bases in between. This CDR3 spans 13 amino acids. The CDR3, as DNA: TGTGCCAGCATCGGCGGGGGCACAGATACGCAGTATTTT. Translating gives CASIGGGTDTQYF.

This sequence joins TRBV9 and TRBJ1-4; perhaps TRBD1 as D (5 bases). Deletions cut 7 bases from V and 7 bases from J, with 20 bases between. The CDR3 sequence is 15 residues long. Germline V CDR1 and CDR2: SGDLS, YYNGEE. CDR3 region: CASALMGGEGEKLFF. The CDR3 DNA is TGTGCCAGCGCCCTCATGGGAGGGGAGGGTGAAAAACTGTTTTTT.

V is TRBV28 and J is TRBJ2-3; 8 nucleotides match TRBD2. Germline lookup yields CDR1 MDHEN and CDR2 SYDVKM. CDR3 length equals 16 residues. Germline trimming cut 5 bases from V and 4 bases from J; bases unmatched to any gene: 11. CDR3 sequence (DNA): TGTGCCAGCAGTGAGGGGAGCGGGAGAAGGTCAGATACGCAGTATTTT. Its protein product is CASSEGSGRRSDTQYF.

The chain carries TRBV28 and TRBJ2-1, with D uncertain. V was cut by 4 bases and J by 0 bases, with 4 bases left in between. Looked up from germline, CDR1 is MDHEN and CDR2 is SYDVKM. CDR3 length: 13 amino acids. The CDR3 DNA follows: TGTGCCAGCAGTTACAGCTCCTACAATGAGCAGTTCTTC. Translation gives CASSYSSYNEQFF.

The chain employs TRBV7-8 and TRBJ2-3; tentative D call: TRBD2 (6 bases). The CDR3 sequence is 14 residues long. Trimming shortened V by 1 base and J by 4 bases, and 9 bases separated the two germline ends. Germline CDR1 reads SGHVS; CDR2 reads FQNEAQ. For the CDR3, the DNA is TGTGCCAGCAGCTTAGGGTCGGGGGCAGATACGCAGTATTTT. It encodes CASSLGSGADTQYF.

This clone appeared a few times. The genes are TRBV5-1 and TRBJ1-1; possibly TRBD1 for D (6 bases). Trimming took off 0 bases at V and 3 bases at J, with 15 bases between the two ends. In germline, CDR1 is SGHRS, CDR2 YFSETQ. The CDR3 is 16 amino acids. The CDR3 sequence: CASSLDGRGIDTEAFF. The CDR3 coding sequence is TGCGCCAGCAGCTTGGACGGCAGGGGTATTGACACTGAAGCTTTCTTT.

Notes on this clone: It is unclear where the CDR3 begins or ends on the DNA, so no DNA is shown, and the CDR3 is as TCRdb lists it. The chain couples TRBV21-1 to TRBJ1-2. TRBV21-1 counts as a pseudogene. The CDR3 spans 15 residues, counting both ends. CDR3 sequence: CASSNIFRGSYGCTF.